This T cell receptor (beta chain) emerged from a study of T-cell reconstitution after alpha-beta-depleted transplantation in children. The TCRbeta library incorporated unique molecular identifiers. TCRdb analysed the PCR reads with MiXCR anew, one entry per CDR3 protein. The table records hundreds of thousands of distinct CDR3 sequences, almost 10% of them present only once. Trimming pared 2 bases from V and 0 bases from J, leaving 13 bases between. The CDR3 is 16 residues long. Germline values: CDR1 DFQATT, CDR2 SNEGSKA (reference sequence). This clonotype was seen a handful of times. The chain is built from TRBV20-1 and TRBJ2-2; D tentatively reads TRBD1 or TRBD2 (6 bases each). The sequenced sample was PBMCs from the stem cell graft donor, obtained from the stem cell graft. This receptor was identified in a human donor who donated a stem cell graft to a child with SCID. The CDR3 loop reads CSARKGGRANTGELFF. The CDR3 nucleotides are TGCAGTGCTAGAAAGGGGGGCCGCGCGAACACCGGGGAGCTGTTTTTT.